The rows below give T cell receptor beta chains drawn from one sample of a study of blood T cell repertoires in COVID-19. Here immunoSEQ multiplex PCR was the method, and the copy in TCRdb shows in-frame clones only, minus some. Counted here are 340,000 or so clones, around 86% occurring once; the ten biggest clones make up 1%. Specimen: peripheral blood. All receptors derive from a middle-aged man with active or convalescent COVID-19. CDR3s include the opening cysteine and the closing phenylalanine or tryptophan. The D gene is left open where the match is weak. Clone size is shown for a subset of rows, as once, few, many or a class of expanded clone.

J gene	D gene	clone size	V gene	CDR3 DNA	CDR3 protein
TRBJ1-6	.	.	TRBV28	TGTGCCAGCACAGGACAGAATTTCTTCTATAATTCACCCCTCCACTTT	CASTGQNFFYNSPLHF
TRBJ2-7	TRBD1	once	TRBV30	TGTGCCTGGGGGACAGGCCCGTACGAGCAGTACTTC	CAWGTGPYEQYF
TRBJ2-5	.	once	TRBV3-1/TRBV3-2	TGTGCCAGCAGCCAAGATTTTAGGACAGCGATGGGGGAGACCCAGTACTTC	CASSQDFRTAMGETQYF
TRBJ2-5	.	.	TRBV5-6	TGTGCCAGCAGCTTGTGGCTTCTCCAAGAGACCCAGTACTTC	CASSLWLLQETQYF
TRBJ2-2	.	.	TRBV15	TGTGCCACCAGCCTCTACCCGACGGGGAACACCGGGGAGCTGTTTTTT	CATSLYPTGNTGELFF
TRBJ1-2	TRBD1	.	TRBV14	TGTGCCAGCAGCCCAAGTCTTGGGACAGTCTATGGCTACACCTTC	CASSPSLGTVYGYTF
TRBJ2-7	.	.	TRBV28	TGTGCCAGCAGTGGGGGCGGGCTGTTCTACGAGCAGTACTTC	CASSGGGLFYEQYF
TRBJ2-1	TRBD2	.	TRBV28	TGTGCCAGCAAGACTAGCGGGGGGGGTAATGAGCAGTTCTTC	CASKTSGGGNEQFF
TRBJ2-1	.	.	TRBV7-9	TGTGCCAGCAGCCCGGCAGGGTGGGAGCAGTTCTTC	CASSPAGWEQFF
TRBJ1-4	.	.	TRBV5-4	TGTGCCAGCAGCCGGAAGGACGGAGGAAATGAAAAACTGTTTTTT	CASSRKDGGNEKLFF
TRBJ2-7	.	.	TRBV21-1	TGTGCCAGCAGCAGGAGGCCATGTTCACAGTTAGGCACCTACGAGCAGTACTTC	CASSRRPCSQLGTYEQYF
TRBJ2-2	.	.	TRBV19	TGTGCCACCCCCTCTAACAGGGTGAACACCGGGGAGCTGTTTTTT	CATPSNRVNTGELFF
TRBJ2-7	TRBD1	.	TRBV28	TGTGCCAGCACACAGGGGGCTTACGAGCAGTACTTC	CASTQGAYEQYF
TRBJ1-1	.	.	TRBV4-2	TGTGCCAGCAGCCAAGAAGGGGCCAGGGGAGACACTGAAGCTTTCTTT	CASSQEGARGDTEAFF
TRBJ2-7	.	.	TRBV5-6	TGTGCCAGCAGCTTGGTCGGGACAATGTACGAGCAGTACTTC	CASSLVGTMYEQYF
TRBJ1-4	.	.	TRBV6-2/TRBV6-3	TGTGCCAGCAGTCTCACTAATGAAAAACTGTTTTTT	CASSLTNEKLFF
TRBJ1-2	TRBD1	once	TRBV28	TGTGCCAGCAGTTGGGAGGGACAGGGGTATGGCTACACCTTC	CASSWEGQGYGYTF
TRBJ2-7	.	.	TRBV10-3	TGTGCCATCAGAGCCGGCAGGGATTCCTACGAGCAGTACTTC	CAIRAGRDSYEQYF
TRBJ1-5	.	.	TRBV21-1	TGTGCCAGCAGCAAAGGTGGGCAGACCAATCAGCCCCAGCATTTT	CASSKGGQTNQPQHF
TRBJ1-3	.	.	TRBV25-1	TGTGCCAGCAGTGAATGGGGAGGTGGAAACACCATATATTTT	CASSEWGGGNTIYF
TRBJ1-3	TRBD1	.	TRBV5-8	TGTGCCAGCAGCCGACAGGGTGATGGAAACACCATATATTTT	CASSRQGDGNTIYF
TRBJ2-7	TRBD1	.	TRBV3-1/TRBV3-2	TGTGCCAGCAGCCCGACAGGGGGGTTCCGCGAGCAGTACTTC	CASSPTGGFREQYF
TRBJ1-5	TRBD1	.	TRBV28	TGTGCCAGCAGTCCCGACAGGGAATTTCGGCCCCAGCATTTT	CASSPDREFRPQHF
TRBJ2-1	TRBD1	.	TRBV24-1	TGTGCCACCAGTGATCCCCAGGGGGCCTCCTACAATGAGCAGTTCTTC	CATSDPQGASYNEQFF